This TCR beta chain came from a study of T cells expressing NK-cell markers (dated by TCRdb to the early 2020s). As for the study more broadly: TCR beta-chain repertoires were profiled in sorted CD3+CD56+NKG2C+, CD3+CD56+NKG2C- and CD3+CD56-NKG2C+ T-cell subsets from about 8 donors. Among the eight sequenced donors, only one was HCMV-seronegative, while the other seven were HCMV-seropositive. The study sequenced eight donors, all healthy volunteers chosen at random: three men and five women. The libraries were sequenced on Illumina HiSeq 2000/2500, MiSeq or NextSeq, producing 2 x 150 bp reads. Findings and caveats that apply to the study as a whole: Those dominant clonotypes were again the most abundant among CD3+CD56-NKG2C+ cells in a few donors, at about 25-60.1%. In several donors, the dominant CD3+CD56+NKG2C+ clonotypes were found to rank among the top 10 CD8+ clonotypes and to make up 1.0-7.0% of CD8+ T cells. Whether the expanded NKG2C-expressing T cell clones were specific for HCMV antigens was left unclear.

The CDR3 runs 11 amino acids, cysteine and phenylalanine included. A DNA sequence was not provided. The germline V gene gives CDR1 as MNHEY and CDR2 as SVGAGI. HCMV serostatus was determined by detecting HCMV-specific IgG in serum with a commercial ELISA kit. Ficoll density gradient centrifugation was used to isolate peripheral blood mononuclear cells from blood. Sequencing instrument: Illumina HiSeq 2000. TCR beta cDNA libraries were made by 5'RACE template switching that added a universal primer site and unique molecular identifiers. cDNA synthesis was primed from the TCR beta constant segment, followed by two successive PCR amplification steps. The original pipeline was this. Reads were demultiplexed and grouped by UMI with MIGEC, and clonotypes were assembled and quantified with MiTCR. To exclude erroneous sequences, only TCR cDNA sequences supported by at least two reads were retained. The tcR package was used for downstream repertoire analysis, with clonotypes matched between fractions based on CDR3 nucleotide sequence plus V segment. VDJmatch was used to annotate antigen specificity against VDJdb, with one amino acid substitution allowed in CDR3. The reads went through TCRdb reprocessing, and each CDR3 protein sequence gets one entry with no DNA. The V and J calls shown here were made by TCRdb, not taken from the authors' results. The sample's clone listing holds 200,000 to 300,000 distinct CDR3 sequences. The top ten clonotypes cover about 0.39% of the sample.

Worth noting for this clonotype: Its antigen is unknown.

Sequenced: blood T cells: a sorted CD56 or NKG2C T cell subset, CD4+ or CD8+ T cells, or bulk PBMC T cells (not recorded which). The TCR sequence derives from a man aged 18-30 years in good health. Donor details come from another sample of the same person, matched by shared clones. Recombination linked TRBV6-5 to TRBJ2-3. Here the CDR3 is given as CASSNTDTQYF.